This T cell receptor beta chain was sequenced in a study of blood T cell repertoires in COVID-19. About the study: Italy, Spain and the United States were the sources of the convalescent and acute COVID-19 samples.

The CDR3 is 15 amino acids. Germline-derived CDR1 and CDR2 are SGHNT and YYREEE (reference sequence). V dropped 4 bases and J dropped 11; count of bases not matched to a gene: 17. Profiling relied on immunoSEQ multiplex PCR, and the TCRdb table lists in-frame clones only, not all of them. Altogether about 88,000 clones are present, 90% to 95% being singletons, with the ten largest covering over 1.5%. The receptor's source is a man in his sixties with acute or convalescent COVID-19. V is TRBV5-4 and J is TRBJ2-5; 7 nucleotides align to TRBD2. Input material: peripheral blood. CDR3 in DNA: TGTGCCAGCAGCCCCCGGTCGGGGGAGGGCAGATTTCAGTACTTC. Translation: CASSPRSGEGRFQYF. The variable domain in full, completed from reference TRBV5-4 and TRBJ2-5, reads ETGVTQSPTHLIKTRGQQVTLRCSSQSGHNTVSWYQQALGQGPQFIFQYYREEENGRGNFPPRFSGLQFPNYSSELNVNALELDDSALYLCASSPRSGEGRFQYFGPGTRLLVL.